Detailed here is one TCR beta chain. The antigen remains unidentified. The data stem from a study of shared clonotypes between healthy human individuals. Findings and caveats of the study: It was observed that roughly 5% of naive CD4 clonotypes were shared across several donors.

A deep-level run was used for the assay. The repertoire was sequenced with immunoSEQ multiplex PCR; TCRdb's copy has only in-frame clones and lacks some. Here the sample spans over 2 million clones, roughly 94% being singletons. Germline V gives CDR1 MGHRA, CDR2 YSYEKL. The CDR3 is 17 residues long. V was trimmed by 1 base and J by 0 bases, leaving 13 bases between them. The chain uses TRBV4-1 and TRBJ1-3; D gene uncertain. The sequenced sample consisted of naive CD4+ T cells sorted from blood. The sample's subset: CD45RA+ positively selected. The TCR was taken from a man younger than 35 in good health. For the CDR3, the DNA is TGCGCCAGCAGCCAAGGCATAACAGAAGGCTCTGGAAACACCATATATTTT. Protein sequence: CASSQGITEGSGNTIYF.